This T cell receptor beta chain was found in a study of blood T cell repertoires in COVID-19. Study as a whole: COVID-19 samples from acute and convalescent phases originated in the United States, Italy and Spain.

TCRdb's table, derived via immunoSEQ multiplex PCR, lists solely in-frame clones and lacks some. The profile shows around 18,000 clones, nearly 90% of them singletons. V shed 8 bases, J shed 4 bases, and the junction held 6 bases outside the gene matches. CDR1 is SEHNR, CDR2 FQNEAQ, per germline (reference sequence). The CDR3 spans 13 residues. V usage is TRBV7-9 and J usage is TRBJ2-5; 8 bases are shared with TRBD2. Material: peripheral blood. This TCR derives from a man between 60 and 75 years old with active COVID-19. The CDR3 DNA is TGTGCCAGCGTCCGGGGGGGCGGAGAGACCCAGTACTTC. Amino acid sequence: CASVRGGGETQYF.